The source of this T cell receptor beta chain is a study of blood T cell repertoires in COVID-19. Study summary: T cells, B-cell-depleted T cells, or PBMCs supplied cDNA or gDNA.

Germline V gene sequence: CDR1 MNHEY, CDR2 SMNVEV (reference sequence). The CDR3 spans 13 residues. The J segment lost 5 bases and the V segment lost 4 bases, leaving 2 bases of the junction unmatched. Clinical history reported by participants formed the basis on which cohorts were assigned. The method was immunoSEQ multiplex PCR; TCRdb's version includes in-frame clones alone and lacks a portion of them. The sample comprises about 270,000 clones, 88% of which are singletons, and around 3% rests with the top ten. Sequencing input: PBMCs or T cells enriched from blood (not recorded which). The chain carries TRBV27 and TRBJ2-3; 8 bases agree with TRBD2. The source is a woman aged 50 to 60 who had recovered from COVID-19. The CDR3 DNA is TGTGCCAGCAGTTCCGGGAGGGGAGATACGCAGTATTTT. Its protein is CASSSGRGDTQYF.